This T cell receptor beta chain emerged from a study of PD-1 blockade in classical Hodgkin lymphoma. Findings of the study overall: Baseline TCR diversity was reportedly lower in newly diagnosed patients than healthy donors. Researchers reported that CD4+ TCR diversity, though not CD8+, rose significantly by C4D1. Newly diagnosed patients had diversity similar to the baseline diversity of complete responders.

The CDR3 has 14 amino acids. Germline V lookup: CDR1 WNHNN, CDR2 SYGVQD (reference sequence). With 0 bases clipped from V and 6 bases from J, the junction kept 2 bases outside the gene matches. TCRdb's table, derived via immunoSEQ multiplex PCR, lists solely in-frame clones and lacks some. The repertoire holds 15,000 or so clones, around 90% seen once, with around a sixth in the top ten. Specified time point: cycle 4 day 1 (C4D1), after 6 weeks of nivolumab. Each patient's relapse followed autologous stem cell transplantation, and brentuximab vedotin exposure varied. Through magnetic negative selection, CD8+ T cells were separated from PBMCs that had been thawed. Best overall response was complete response, partial response or progressive disease in these relapsed/refractory classical Hodgkin lymphoma patients. On this clone itself: What it binds is unknown.

The TCR originated in a human donor with classical Hodgkin lymphoma. V and J are TRBV10-1 and TRBJ2-7; 10 nucleotides match TRBD2. Here the sequenced sample was CD8+ T cells from blood, taken before the fourth cycle of nivolumab. CDR3 amino acids: CASSESIAGGEQYF. DNA of the CDR3: TGCGCCAGCAGTGAGTCAATAGCGGGGGGCGAGCAGTACTTC.